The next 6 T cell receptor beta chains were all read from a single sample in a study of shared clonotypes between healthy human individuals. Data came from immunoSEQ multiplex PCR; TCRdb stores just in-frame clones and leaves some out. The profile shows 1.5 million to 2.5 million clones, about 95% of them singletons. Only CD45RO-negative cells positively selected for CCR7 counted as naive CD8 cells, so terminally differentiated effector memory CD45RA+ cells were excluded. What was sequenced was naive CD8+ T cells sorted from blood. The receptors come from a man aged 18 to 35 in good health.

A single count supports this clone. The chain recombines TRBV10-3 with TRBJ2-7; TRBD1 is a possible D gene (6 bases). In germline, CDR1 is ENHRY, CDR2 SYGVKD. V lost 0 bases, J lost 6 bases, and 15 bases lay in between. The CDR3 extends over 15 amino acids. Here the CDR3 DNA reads TGTGCCATCAGTGAGTCAGGGGCAGGGGACATCGAGCAGTACTTC. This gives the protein CAISESGAGDIEQYF.

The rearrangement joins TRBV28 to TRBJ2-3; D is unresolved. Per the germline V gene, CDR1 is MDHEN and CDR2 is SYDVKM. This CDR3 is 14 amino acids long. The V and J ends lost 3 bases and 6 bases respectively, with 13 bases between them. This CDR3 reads CASSFHLLVDTQYF. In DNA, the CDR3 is TGTGCCAGCAGTTTTCACTTATTGGTGGATACGCAGTATTTT.

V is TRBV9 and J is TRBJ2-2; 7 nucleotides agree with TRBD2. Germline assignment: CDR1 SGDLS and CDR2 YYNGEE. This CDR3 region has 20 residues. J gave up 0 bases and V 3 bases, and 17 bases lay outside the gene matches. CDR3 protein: CASSEPFGGVPLSNTGELFF. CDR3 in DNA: TGTGCCAGCAGCGAGCCCTTTGGGGGGGTCCCTCTTTCGAACACCGGGGAGCTGTTTTTT.

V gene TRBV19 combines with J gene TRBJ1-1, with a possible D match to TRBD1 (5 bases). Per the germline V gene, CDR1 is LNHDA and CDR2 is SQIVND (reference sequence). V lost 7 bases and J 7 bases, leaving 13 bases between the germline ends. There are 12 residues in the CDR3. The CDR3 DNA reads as TGTGCCAGTATCCTTGGGGGAGGTGAAGCTTTCTTT. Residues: CASILGGGEAFF.

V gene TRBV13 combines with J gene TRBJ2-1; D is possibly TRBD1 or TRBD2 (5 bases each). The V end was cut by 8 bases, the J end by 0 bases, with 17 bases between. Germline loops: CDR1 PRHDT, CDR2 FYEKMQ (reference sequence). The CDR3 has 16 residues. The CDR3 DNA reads TGTGCCAGCGCATTTGAGGGGCCAAGCTCCTACAATGAGCAGTTCTTC. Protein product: CASAFEGPSSYNEQFF.

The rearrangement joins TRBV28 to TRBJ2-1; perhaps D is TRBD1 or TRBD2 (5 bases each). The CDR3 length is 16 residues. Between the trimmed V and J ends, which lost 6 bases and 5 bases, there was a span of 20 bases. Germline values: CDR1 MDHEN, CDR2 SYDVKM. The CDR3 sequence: CASRGSTEGIDNEQFF. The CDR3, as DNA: TGTGCCAGCAGGGGGTCGACTGAGGGGATTGACAATGAGCAGTTCTTC.